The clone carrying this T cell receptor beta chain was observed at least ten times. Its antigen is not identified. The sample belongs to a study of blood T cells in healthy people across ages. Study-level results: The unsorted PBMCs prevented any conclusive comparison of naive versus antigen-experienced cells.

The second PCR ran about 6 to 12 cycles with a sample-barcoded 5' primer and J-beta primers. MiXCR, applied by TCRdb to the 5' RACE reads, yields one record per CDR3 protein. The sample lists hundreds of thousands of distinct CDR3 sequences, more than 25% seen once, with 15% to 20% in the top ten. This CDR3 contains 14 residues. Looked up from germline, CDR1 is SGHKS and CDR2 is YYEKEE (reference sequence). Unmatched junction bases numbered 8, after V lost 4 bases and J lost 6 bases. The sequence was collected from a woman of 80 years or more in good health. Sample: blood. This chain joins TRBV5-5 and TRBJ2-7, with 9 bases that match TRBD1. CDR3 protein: CASSPGTGNVEQYF. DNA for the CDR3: TGTGCCAGCAGCCCCGGGACAGGGAACGTCGAGCAGTACTTC.